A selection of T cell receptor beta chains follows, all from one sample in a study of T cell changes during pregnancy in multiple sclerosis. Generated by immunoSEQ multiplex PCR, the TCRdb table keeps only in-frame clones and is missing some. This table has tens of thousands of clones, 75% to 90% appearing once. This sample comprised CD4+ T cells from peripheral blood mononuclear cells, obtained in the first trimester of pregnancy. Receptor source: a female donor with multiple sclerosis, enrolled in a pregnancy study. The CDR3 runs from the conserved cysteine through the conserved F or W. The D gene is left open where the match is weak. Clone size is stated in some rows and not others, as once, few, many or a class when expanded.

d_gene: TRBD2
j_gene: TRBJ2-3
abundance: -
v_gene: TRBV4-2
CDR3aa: CASSSGTSGSLQGADTQYF
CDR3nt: TGTGCCAGCAGCTCCGGGACTAGCGGGAGTCTCCAAGGGGCAGATACGCAGTATTTT

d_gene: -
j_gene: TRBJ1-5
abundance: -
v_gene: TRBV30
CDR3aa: CAWSVPWDTVNQPQHF
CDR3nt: TGTGCCTGGAGTGTACCTTGGGACACGGTAAATCAGCCCCAGCATTTT

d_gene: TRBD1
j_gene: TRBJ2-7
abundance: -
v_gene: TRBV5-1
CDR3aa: CASSLAPPTGLAYEQYF
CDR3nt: TGCGCCAGCAGCCTCGCCCCTCCGACAGGGTTAGCCTACGAGCAGTACTTC

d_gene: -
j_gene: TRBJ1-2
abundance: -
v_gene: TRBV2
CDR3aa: CASSGRTDYGYTF
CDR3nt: TGTGCCAGCAGTGGGCGGACAGACTATGGCTACACCTTC

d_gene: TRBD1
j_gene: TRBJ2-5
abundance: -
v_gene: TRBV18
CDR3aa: CASSPNRGQETQYF
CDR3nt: TGTGCCAGCTCACCCAACAGGGGGCAAGAGACCCAGTACTTC

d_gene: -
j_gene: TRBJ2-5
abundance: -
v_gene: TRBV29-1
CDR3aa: CSVEDTRLETQYF
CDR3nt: TGCAGCGTTGAAGATACCAGGCTGGAGACCCAGTACTTC

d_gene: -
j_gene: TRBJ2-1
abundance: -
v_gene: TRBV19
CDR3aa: CASGGGSLNEQFF
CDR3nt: TGTGCCAGTGGGGGCGGAAGTCTGAATGAGCAGTTCTTC

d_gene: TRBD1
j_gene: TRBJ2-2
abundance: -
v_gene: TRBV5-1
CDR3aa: CASSSGQGFGELFF
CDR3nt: TGCGCCAGCAGCTCTGGACAGGGTTTCGGGGAGCTGTTTTTT

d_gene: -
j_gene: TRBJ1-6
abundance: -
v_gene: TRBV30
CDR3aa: CAWSNRVDSPLHF
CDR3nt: TGTGCCTGGAGTAACAGGGTGGATTCACCCCTCCACTTT

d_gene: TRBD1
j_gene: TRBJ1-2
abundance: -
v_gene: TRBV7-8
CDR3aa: CASSLVGGQGNYGYTF
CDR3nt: TGTGCCAGCAGCTTAGTAGGAGGACAGGGTAACTATGGCTACACCTTC

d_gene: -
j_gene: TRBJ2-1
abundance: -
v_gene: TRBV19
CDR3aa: CARSRGTNEQFF
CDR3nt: TGTGCCAGGAGCAGGGGAACAAATGAGCAGTTCTTC

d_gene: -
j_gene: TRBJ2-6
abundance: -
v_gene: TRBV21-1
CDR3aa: CASSSRVGANVLTF
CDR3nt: TGTGCCAGCAGCAGCAGGGTAGGGGCCAACGTCCTGACTTTC

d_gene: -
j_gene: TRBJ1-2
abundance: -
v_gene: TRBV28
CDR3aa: CASTEVGVNYGYTF
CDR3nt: TGTGCCAGCACCGAGGTCGGGGTTAACTATGGCTACACCTTC

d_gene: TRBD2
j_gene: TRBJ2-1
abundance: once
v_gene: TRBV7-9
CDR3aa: CATRGRSYSYNEQFF
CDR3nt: TGTGCCACCCGCGGGAGGAGTTACTCCTACAATGAGCAGTTCTTC

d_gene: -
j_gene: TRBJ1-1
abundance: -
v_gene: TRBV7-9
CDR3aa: CASSFGQTNTEAFF
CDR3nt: TGTGCCAGCAGCTTTGGACAGACGAACACTGAAGCTTTCTTT

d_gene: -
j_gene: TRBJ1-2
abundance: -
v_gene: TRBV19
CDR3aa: CASSIRQDYGYTF
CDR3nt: TGTGCCAGTAGTATAAGACAGGATTATGGCTACACCTTC

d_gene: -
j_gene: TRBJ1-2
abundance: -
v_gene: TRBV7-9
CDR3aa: CASSPGAGYGYTF
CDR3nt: TGTGCCAGCAGCCCCGGAGCGGGATATGGCTACACCTTC

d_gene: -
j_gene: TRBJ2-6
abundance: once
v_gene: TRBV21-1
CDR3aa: CASSMASDTSGANVLTF
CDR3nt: TGTGCCAGCAGCATGGCTAGCGACACCTCTGGGGCCAACGTCCTGACTTTC

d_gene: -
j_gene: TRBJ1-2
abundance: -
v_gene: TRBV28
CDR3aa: CASSLASGYTF
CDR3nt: TGTGCCAGCAGCCTTGCGTCTGGCTACACCTTC

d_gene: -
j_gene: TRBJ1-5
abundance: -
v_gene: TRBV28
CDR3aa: CASSWSGGNQPQHF
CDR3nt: TGTGCCAGCAGTTGGTCGGGGGGCAATCAGCCCCAGCATTTT

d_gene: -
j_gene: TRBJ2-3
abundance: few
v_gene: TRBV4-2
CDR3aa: CASSQDRGLPTDTQYF
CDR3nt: TGTGCCAGCAGCCAAGATAGGGGACTTCCCACAGATACGCAGTATTTT

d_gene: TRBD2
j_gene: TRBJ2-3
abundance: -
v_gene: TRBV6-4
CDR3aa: CASSDSGLRTDTQYF
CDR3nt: TGTGCCAGCAGTGACTCGGGACTACGCACAGATACGCAGTATTTT